One T cell receptor beta chain is described in this entry. These data originate in a study of OX40 agonist ivuxolimab in advanced cancers. The assay was immunoSEQ multiplex PCR, and TCRdb's table has in-frame clones only and misses some. The sample comprises around 43,000 clones, roughly nine tenths of which are singletons, and about 13% rests with the top ten. The sample in question was CD4+ or CD8+ T cells sorted from blood, obtained in a trial of the OX40 agonist ivuxolimab. This clonotype was sampled from an adult with an advanced solid tumor such as melanoma, head and neck, liver or kidney cancer.

DNA for the CDR3: TGTGCCACCAGGACGACTAGCGGGGTAGCAGATACGCAGTATTTT. Its translation: CATRTTSGVADTQYF. The rearrangement joins TRBV15 to TRBJ2-3; 11 bases are shared with TRBD2. This CDR3 spans 15 amino acids. The germline V gene has CDR1 LNHNV and CDR2 YYDKDF (reference sequence). Trimming removed 6 bases from V and 4 bases from J; junction bases left unmatched: 6.